The 17 T cell receptor beta chains below come from one sample, sequenced in a study of CD8 T cells in ankylosing spondylitis. A single record per CDR3 protein comes from TCRdb applying MiXCR to the 5' RACE reads. The sample lists fewer than 35,000 distinct CDR3 sequences; less than 40% were seen once. Specimen: synovial fluid, either unsorted or a sorted T cell fraction (not recorded which). The receptors derive from a male donor with ankylosing spondylitis.

This chain joins TRBV4-2 and TRBJ2-1, with 13 positions matching TRBD2. Trimming cost V 4 bases and J 8 bases; bases outside gene matches: 8. CDR1 LGHNA and CDR2 YNFKEQ come from the germline V gene. The CDR3 has 16 amino acids. The CDR3 DNA follows: TGTGCCAGCAGCCCTCGGACTAGCGGGAGTCTCTATGAGCAGTTCTTC. It yields the protein CASSPRTSGSLYEQFF.

The V gene is TRBV7-8, the J gene TRBJ2-1, with TRBD2 matching over 11 bases. CDR3 length equals 17 residues. The junction had 12 bases not matched to a gene; V was cut back by 5 bases and J by 6 bases. Germline CDR1 is SGHVS and CDR2 is FQNEAQ. CDR3 in DNA: TGTGCCAGCAGCCTAGTAGGGACTAGCGGAACCTTCAATGAGCAGTTCTTC. Its translation is CASSLVGTSGTFNEQFF.

This clonotype was counted many times. This chain links TRBV27 with TRBJ2-1; 11 bases line up with TRBD1. Germline loops: CDR1 MNHEY, CDR2 SMNVEV (reference sequence). V trimming: 10 bases; J trimming: 15 bases; junction bases outside the gene matches: 11. The CDR3 totals 12 residues. CDR3 nucleotide sequence: TGTGCCACCGGGACAGGGGGTCTCCCCTGGTTCTTC. Translating gives CATGTGGLPWFF.

This clonotype was observed at least ten times. This sequence joins TRBV5-1 and TRBJ1-2; the D gene is possibly TRBD1 (6 bases). CDR1 is SGHRS and CDR2 is YFSETQ in the germline V gene. The CDR3 consists of 16 residues. Between the trimmed V and J ends, which lost 2 bases and 8 bases, there was a span of 22 bases. CDR3 residues: CASSLPVRGAQEGYTF. The CDR3 DNA reads as TGCGCCAGCAGCTTACCCGTGCGGGGGGCCCAAGAGGGCTACACCTTC.

The chain combines TRBV20-1 with TRBJ2-7, with D perhaps being TRBD1 or TRBD2 (5 bases each). V lost 0 bases, J lost 3 bases, and 12 bases lay in between. This CDR3 contains 14 residues. Germline CDR1 reads DFQATT; CDR2 reads SNEGSKA (reference sequence). The CDR3: CSARDKGPYYEQYF. DNA of the CDR3: TGCAGTGCTAGAGATAAGGGACCATACTACGAGCAGTACTTC.

V gene TRBV29-1 combines with J gene TRBJ2-2; weak D call: TRBD2 (5 bases). The CDR3 totals 12 residues. V lost 4 bases, J lost 3 bases, and 6 bases lay in between. Germline-derived CDR1 and CDR2 are SQVTM and ANQGSEA. CDR3 region: CSVGGYTGELFF. CDR3 DNA: TGCAGCGTTGGCGGGTACACCGGGGAGCTGTTTTTT.

This clonotype occurred a few times. The chain uses TRBV30 and TRBJ2-5; the D is unclear. This CDR3 is built from 13 residues. The germline V and J ends were trimmed by 0 bases and 5 bases, with 10 bases remaining between them. The germline CDR1 and CDR2 sequences are GTSNPN and SVGIG (reference sequence). In nucleotides, the CDR3 is TGTGCCTGGAGTGTAAACGGGCCTGAGACCCAGTACTTC. This encodes CAWSVNGPETQYF.

There are many counts of this clonotype. The V and J genes are TRBV4-1 and TRBJ1-3, with 9 bases identical to TRBD1. The CDR3 consists of 15 residues. Germline-derived CDR1 and CDR2 are MGHRA and YSYEKL. The V and J ends lost 3 bases and 4 bases, in that order; junction bases with no gene match: 4. This chain's CDR3 is CASSQGTGLGNTIYF. DNA for the CDR3: TGCGCCAGCAGCCAGGGGACAGGGCTCGGAAACACCATATATTTT.

This chain joins TRBV2 and TRBJ2-1; no clear D gene. The V gene's germline CDR1 is SNHLY and CDR2 FYNNEI. The CDR3 has 11 residues. V was cut by 3 bases and J by 8 bases, with 5 bases left in between. CDR3 region: CASSDMDEQFF. For the CDR3, the DNA is TGTGCCAGCAGTGATATGGATGAGCAGTTCTTC.

In this sample, this clonotype turned up a few times. The chain has TRBV6-2 or TRBV6-3 and TRBJ1-5, with D unclear. The CDR3 runs 14 residues. Germline CDR1 and CDR2: MNHEY and SVGEGT. Trimming pared 0 bases from V and 6 bases from J, leaving 9 bases between. The chain's CDR3 is CASSYSGMRQPQHF. The CDR3 DNA reads as TGTGCCAGCAGTTACTCAGGGATGCGTCAGCCCCAGCATTTT.

The rearrangement joins TRBV2 to TRBJ2-2; 11 bases are a match to TRBD2. J was trimmed by 5 bases and V by 4 bases; bases with no gene match: 9. The CDR3 has 17 amino acids. Germline V gives CDR1 SNHLY, CDR2 FYNNEI. For the CDR3, the DNA is TGTGCCAGCAGTGGACTGACTAGCGGGATATGGACCGGGGAGCTGTTTTTT. It specifies CASSGLTSGIWTGELFF.

This clonotype is a singleton in its sample. The chain carries TRBV6-6 and TRBJ1-1, with 10 bases lining up with TRBD1. Germline CDR1 and CDR2: MNHNY and SVGAGI (reference sequence). Trimming took 5 bases from V and 6 from J; bases not matched to a gene: 30. The CDR3 is made up of 22 amino acids. The CDR3 sequence is CASSETGGFYVGTGDREAEAFF. The DNA of the CDR3 is TGTGCCAGCAGTGAGACAGGGGGTTTTTATGTGGGGACAGGGGATCGGGAGGCTGAAGCTTTCTTT.

The chain combines TRBV28 with TRBJ2-3, with 11 bases that match TRBD2. The CDR3 sequence is 18 residues long. Per the germline V gene, CDR1 is MDHEN and CDR2 is SYDVKM. The V and J ends lost 5 bases and 0 bases, in that order; junction bases with no gene match: 10. The CDR3 bases are TGTGCCAGCAGTAGAACCGGGACTAGCGGTGCTAGCACAGATACGCAGTATTTT. It encodes CASSRTGTSGASTDTQYF.

The gene calls are TRBV20-1 and TRBJ1-1; possibly TRBD1 for D (6 bases). CDR1 and CDR2 from the germline V gene are DFQATT and SNEGSKA (reference sequence). The V and J ends lost 3 bases and 3 bases respectively, with 17 bases between them. The CDR3 covers 15 residues. Here the CDR3 DNA reads TGCAGTGCTAGGGGGCTTGGGACACCGGACACTGAAGCTTTCTTT. Its translation is CSARGLGTPDTEAFF.

The sample holds a few counts of this clonotype. The rearrangement joins TRBV19 to TRBJ2-1, with 14 bases that match TRBD2. V gave up 4 bases and J gave up 1 base; unmatched junction bases: 9. Germline-derived CDR1 and CDR2 are LNHDA and SQIVND (reference sequence). This CDR3 region has 19 residues. CDR3 nucleotide sequence: TGTGCCAGTAGTAATCTGGGGACTAGCGGGAGTGGGTCCTACAATGAGCAGTTCTTC. Residues: CASSNLGTSGSGSYNEQFF.

This clonotype was picked up many times. CDR3 bases: TGCGCCAGCAGCTTGGCCGTCAACAATGAGCAGTTCTTC. Translated: CASSLAVNNEQFF. The V gene is TRBV5-1, the J gene TRBJ2-1; D not certain. The CDR3 contains 13 residues. CDR1 and CDR2 (germline): SGHRS, YFSETQ. The V and J ends lost 0 bases and 5 bases respectively, with 6 bases between them.

In the case of this clonotype: Sequence at one end of the junction differs from germline and may be a read error. V and J are TRBV29-1 and TRBJ1-1; D unresolved. This CDR3 region has 17 residues. Germline V CDR1 and CDR2: SQVTM, ANQGSEA. CDR3 residues: CSVKEPTLHIMNTEAFF. The CDR3 nucleotides read TGCAGCGTTAAAGAACCCACACTCCACATAATGAACACTGAAGCTTTCTTT.